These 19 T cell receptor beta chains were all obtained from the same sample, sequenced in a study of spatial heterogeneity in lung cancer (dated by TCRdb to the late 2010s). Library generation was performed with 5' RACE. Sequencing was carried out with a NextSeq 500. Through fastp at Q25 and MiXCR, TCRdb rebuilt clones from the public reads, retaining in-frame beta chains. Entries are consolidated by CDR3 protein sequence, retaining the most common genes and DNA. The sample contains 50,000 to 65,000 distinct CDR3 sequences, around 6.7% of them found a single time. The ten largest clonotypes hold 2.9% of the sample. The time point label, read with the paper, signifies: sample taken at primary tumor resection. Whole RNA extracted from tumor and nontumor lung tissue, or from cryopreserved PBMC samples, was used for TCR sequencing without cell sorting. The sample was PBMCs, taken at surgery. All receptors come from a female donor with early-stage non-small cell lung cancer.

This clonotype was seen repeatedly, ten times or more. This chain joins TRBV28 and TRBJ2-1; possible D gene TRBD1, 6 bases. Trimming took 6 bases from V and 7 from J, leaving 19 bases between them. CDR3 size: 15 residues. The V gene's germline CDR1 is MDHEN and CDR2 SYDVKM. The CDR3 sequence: CASSQGLASGNEQFF. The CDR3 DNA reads TGTGCCAGCAGCCAGGGGCTAGCATCGGGGAATGAGCAGTTCTTC.

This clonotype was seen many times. CDR3 residues: CASSLTVNTDTQYF. In nucleotides, the CDR3 is TGTGCCAGCAGCTTAACTGTAAACACAGATACGCAGTATTTT. This rearrangement joins TRBV7-9 to TRBJ2-3; D not resolved. Germline V gives CDR1 SEHNR, CDR2 FQNEAQ (reference sequence). CDR3 length equals 14 residues. V was pared by 2 bases and J by 2 bases, with 8 bases between. Full variable domain (remainder filled in from reference TRBV7-9 and TRBJ2-3): DTGVSQNPRHKITKRGQNVTFRCDPISEHNRLYWYRQTLGQGPEFLTYFQNEAQLEKSRLLSDRFSAERPKGSFSTLEIQRTEQGDSAMYLCASSLTVNTDTQYFGPGTRLTVL.

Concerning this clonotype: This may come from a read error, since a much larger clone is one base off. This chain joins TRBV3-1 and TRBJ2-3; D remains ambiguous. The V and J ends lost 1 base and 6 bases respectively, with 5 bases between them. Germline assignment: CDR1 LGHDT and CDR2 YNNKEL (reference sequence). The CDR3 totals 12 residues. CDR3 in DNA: TGTGCCAGCAGCCAAGGAAAGGATACGCAGTATTTT. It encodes CASSQGKDTQYF.

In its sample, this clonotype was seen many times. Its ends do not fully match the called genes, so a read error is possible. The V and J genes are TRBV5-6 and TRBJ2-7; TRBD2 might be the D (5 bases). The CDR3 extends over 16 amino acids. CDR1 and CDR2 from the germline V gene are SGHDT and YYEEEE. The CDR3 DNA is TGTGCCAGCAGCCTTAAACTAGGAGGCACCTCCAACGAGCAGTACTTC. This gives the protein CASSLKLGGTSNEQYF.

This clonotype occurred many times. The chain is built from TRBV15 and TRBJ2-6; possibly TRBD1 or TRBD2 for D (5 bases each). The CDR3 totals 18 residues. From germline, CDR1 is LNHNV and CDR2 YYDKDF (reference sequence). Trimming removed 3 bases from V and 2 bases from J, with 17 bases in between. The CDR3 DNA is TGTGCCACCAGCAGGGGCACCGGGACCGGGGCTGGGGCCAACGTCCTGACTTTC. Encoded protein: CATSRGTGTGAGANVLTF.

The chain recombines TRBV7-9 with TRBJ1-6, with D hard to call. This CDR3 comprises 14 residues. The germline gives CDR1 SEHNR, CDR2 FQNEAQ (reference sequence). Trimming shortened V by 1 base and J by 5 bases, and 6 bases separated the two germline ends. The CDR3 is CASSLETDNSPLHF. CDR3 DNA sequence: TGTGCCAGCAGCTTAGAGACTGATAATTCACCCCTCCACTTT.

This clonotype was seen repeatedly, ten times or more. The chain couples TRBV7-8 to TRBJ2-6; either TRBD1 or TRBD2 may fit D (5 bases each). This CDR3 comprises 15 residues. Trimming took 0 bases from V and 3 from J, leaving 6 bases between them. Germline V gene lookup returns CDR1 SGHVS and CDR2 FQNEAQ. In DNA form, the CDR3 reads TGTGCCAGCAGCTTAGCGGGGGTTGGGGCCAACGTCCTGACTTTC. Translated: CASSLAGVGANVLTF.

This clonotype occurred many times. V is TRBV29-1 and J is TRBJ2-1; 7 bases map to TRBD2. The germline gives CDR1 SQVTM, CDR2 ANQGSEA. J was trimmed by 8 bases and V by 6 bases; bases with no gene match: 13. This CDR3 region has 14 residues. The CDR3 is CSVVPGLPWDEQFF. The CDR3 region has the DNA TGCAGCGTAGTTCCGGGACTACCTTGGGATGAGCAGTTCTTC.

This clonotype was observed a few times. The DNA of the CDR3 is TGTGCCAGCAGCAAAGATTTAAGGGGACACGAAAGGGCCTACGAGCAGTACTTC. Translated: CASSKDLRGHERAYEQYF. This sequence joins TRBV7-6 and TRBJ2-7, with a possible D match to TRBD1 (6 bases). CDR3 length equals 18 residues. V lost 5 bases to trimming and J lost 2 bases, with 25 bases between them. CDR1 SGHVS and CDR2 FNYEAQ come from the germline V gene.

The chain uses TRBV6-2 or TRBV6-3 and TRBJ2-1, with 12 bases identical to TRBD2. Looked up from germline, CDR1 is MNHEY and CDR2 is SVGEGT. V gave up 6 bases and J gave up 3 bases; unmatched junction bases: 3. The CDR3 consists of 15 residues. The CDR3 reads CASRLGLAGYNEQFF. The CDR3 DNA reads TGTGCCAGCAGGCTGGGACTAGCGGGCTACAATGAGCAGTTCTTC.

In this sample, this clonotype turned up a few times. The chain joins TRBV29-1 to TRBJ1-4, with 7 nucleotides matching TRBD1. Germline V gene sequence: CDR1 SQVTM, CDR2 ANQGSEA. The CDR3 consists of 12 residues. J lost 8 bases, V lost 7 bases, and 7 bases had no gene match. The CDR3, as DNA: TGCAGCGCAAAGGGGGCGCACGAAAAACTGTTTTTT. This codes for CSAKGAHEKLFF.

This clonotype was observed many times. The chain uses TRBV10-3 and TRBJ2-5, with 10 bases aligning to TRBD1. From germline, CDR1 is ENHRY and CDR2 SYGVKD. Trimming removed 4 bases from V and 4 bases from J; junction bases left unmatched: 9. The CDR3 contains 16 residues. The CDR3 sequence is CAISADPRTGGETQYF. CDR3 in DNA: TGTGCCATCAGTGCGGACCCCCGGACAGGGGGAGAGACCCAGTACTTC.

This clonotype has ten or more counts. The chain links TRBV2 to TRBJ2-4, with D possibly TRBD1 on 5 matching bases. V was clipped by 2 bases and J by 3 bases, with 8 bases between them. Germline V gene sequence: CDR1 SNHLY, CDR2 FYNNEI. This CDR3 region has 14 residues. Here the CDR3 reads CASSERRGKNIQYF. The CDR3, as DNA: TGTGCCAGCAGTGAAAGAAGGGGCAAAAACATTCAGTACTTC.

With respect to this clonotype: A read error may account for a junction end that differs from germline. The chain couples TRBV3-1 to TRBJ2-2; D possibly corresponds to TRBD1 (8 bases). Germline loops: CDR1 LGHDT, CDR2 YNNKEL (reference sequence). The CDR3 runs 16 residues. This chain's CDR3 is CASSARQGTNTGEPFF. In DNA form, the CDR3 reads TGTGCCAGCAGCGCTAGACAGGGGACTAACACCGGGGAGCCGTTTTTT.

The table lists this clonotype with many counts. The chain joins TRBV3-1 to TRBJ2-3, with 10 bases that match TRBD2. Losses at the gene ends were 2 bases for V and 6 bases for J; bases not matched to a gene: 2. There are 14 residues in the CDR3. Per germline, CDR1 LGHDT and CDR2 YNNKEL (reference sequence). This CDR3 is CASSQTLAGDTQYF. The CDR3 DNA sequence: TGTGCCAGCAGCCAAACACTAGCGGGGGATACGCAGTATTTT.

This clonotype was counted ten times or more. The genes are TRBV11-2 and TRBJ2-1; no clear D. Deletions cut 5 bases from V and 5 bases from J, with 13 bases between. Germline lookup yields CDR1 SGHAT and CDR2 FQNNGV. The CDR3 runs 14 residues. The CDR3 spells CASSPQNIHNEQFF. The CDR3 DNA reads TGTGCCAGCAGCCCACAGAACATACACAATGAGCAGTTCTTC.

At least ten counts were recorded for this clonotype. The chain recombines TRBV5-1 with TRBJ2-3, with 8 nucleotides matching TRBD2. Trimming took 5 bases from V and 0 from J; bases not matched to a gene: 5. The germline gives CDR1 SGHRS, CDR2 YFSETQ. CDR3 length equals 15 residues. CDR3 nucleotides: TGCGCCAGCAGTTGGACTAGCAGTAGCACAGATACGCAGTATTTT. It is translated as CASSWTSSSTDTQYF.

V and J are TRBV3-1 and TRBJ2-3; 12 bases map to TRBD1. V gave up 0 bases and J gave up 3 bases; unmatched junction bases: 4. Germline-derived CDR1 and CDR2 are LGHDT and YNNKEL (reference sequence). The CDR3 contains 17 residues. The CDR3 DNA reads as TGTGCCAGCAGCCAAGACGGGACAGGGGGCTGGACAGATACGCAGTATTTT. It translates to CASSQDGTGGWTDTQYF.

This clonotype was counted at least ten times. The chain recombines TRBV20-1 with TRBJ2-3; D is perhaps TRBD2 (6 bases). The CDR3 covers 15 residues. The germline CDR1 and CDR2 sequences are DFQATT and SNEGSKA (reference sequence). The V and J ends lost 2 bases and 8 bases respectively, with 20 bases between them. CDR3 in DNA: TGCAGTGCTAGATCTACTGGACTACTGCAGGGTACGCAGTATTTT. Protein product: CSARSTGLLQGTQYF.